This T cell receptor beta chain was profiled in a study of cytomegalovirus exposure and HLA in healthy donors. As for the study in general: Among 150 million to 200 million T cells, an earlier analysis found around 100 million unique TCR beta sequences.

Points on this clone: Its antigen is unidentified.

The PCR made use of 60 Vbeta and 13 Jbeta primers. The method was immunoSEQ multiplex PCR; TCRdb's version includes in-frame clones alone and lacks a portion of them. The table shows some 200,000 clones, with 77% occurring only once. The CDR3 is 14 residues long. The trim removed 5 bases at V and 1 base at J, leaving 1 base unmatched. Germline V gene data show CDR1 as WNHNN and CDR2 as SYGVQD (reference sequence). Study-level results: DRB1 showed the most TCR associations and HLA-C the fewest in a later analysis, as rates varied by HLA locus. Only CMV serostatus was available as immune exposure information. A later analysis found common viral pathogens apparently linked to several of the most significant clusters.

The rearrangement joins TRBV10-1 to TRBJ2-3, with 9 bases lining up with TRBD2. The sequenced material came from PBMCs. This TCR came from a female donor in good health and CMV-seronegative. Here the CDR3 DNA reads TGCGCCAGCAGTCGGACTAGCGGCACAGATACGCAGTATTTT. Its translation: CASSRTSGTDTQYF.